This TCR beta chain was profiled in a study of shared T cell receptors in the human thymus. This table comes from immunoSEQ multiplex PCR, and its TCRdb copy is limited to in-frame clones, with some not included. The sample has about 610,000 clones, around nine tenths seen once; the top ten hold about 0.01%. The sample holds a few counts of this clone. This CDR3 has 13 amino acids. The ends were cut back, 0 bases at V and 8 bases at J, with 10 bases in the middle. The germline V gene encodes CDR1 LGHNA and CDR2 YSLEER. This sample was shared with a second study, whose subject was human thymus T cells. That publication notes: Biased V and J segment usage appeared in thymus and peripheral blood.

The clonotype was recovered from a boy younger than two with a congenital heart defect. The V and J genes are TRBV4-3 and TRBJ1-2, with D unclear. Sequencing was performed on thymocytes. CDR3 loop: CASSQDPHSGYTF. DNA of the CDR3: TGCGCCAGCAGCCAAGATCCCCATTCAGGCTACACCTTC.